The clone carrying this TCR beta chain was observed a single time. The antigen is unknown. Each sample's TCRB immunosequencing used roughly 500 nanograms of biopsy DNA. The table came from immunoSEQ multiplex PCR; TCRdb's copy has only in-frame clones and leaves some out. The data contain some 11,000 clones, 55% to 80% of them singletons. This sample is part of a study of T cell repertoires in ileal Crohn's disease. Overall study context: Every patient was operated on for stricturing (roughly 61%) or penetrating (about 40%) complications.

Germline trimming cut 7 bases from V and 5 bases from J; bases unmatched to any gene: 10. The CDR3 spans 15 residues. Germline V gene sequence: CDR1 SNHLY, CDR2 FYNNEI. Documented time point: neoterminal ileum biopsy at postoperative endoscopy, about 6 months after surgery. Broader study findings: Within the first postoperative year, endoscopy came at median about 6.9 months.

This chain joins TRBV2 and TRBJ2-2; 7 nucleotides line up with TRBD1. Sequenced input: ileal tissue. This sequence was found in an adult with Crohn's disease. The CDR3 DNA follows: TGTGCCAGCAACCGGGACAGTGCCTCAACCGGGGAGCTGTTTTTT. Translation: CASNRDSASTGELFF. Full variable domain (outside the CDR3, taken from reference TRBV2 and TRBJ2-2): EPEVTQTPSHQVTQMGQEVILRCVPISNHLYFYWYRQILGQKVEFLVSFYNNEISEKSEIFDDQFSVERPDGSNFTLKIRSTKLEDSAMYFCASNRDSASTGELFFGEGSRLTVL.